These T cell receptor beta chains were read from a single sample in a study of blood T cell repertoires in COVID-19. Using immunoSEQ multiplex PCR, the repertoire was profiled, and TCRdb retains in-frame clones only, with some absent. This sample yields just over 150,000 clones, of which 92% are seen a single time; about 4.8% belongs to the top ten. The sequenced sample was peripheral blood. These receptors all come from a man aged 30 to 39 with COVID-19, enrolled during active disease. The CDR3 runs from the conserved cysteine through the conserved F or W. Fields, in order: CDR3 protein, CDR3 DNA, J gene, clone size, V gene, D gene. The D gene is left open where the match is weak. Clone size is not always given. Where it is, it says once, few, many or a class for expanded clones.

CDR3: CAWDGSHYEQYF; DNA: TGTGCCTGGGACGGGTCACATTACGAGCAGTACTTC; J: TRBJ2-7; size: NA; V: TRBV30; D: NA
CDR3: CASSYGRDTEAFF; DNA: TGTGCCAGCAGTTACGGGAGGGACACTGAAGCTTTCTTT; J: TRBJ1-1; size: NA; V: TRBV6-5; D: NA
CDR3: CASSAGTGGTYEQYF; DNA: TGTGCCAGTAGTGCAGGGACAGGGGGCACCTACGAGCAGTACTTC; J: TRBJ2-7; size: NA; V: TRBV19; D: TRBD1
CDR3: CASSQVITGGPLGEQFF; DNA: TGCGCCAGCAGCCAAGTAATTACGGGAGGGCCTTTGGGTGAGCAGTTCTTC; J: TRBJ2-1; size: once; V: TRBV4-1; D: TRBD2
CDR3: CARRDGQTNTEAFF; DNA: TGTGCCAGAAGGGACGGACAGACGAACACTGAAGCTTTCTTT; J: TRBJ1-1; size: NA; V: TRBV5-3; D: NA
CDR3: CASSIRQSYEQYF; DNA: TGTGCCAGCAGCATACGACAGTCCTACGAGCAGTACTTC; J: TRBJ2-7; size: NA; V: TRBV5-6; D: NA
CDR3: CASSQVEQGDEQFF; DNA: TGTGCCAGCAGCCAAGTTGAACAGGGGGATGAGCAGTTCTTC; J: TRBJ2-1; size: NA; V: TRBV3-1/TRBV3-2; D: TRBD1
CDR3: CASSMSSFLVDTQYF; DNA: TGTGCCAGTAGTATGAGTAGCTTCCTTGTGGATACGCAGTATTTT; J: TRBJ2-3; size: NA; V: TRBV19; D: NA
CDR3: CASRARDSHSNQPQHF; DNA: TGTGCCAGTAGGGCCCGGGACAGCCATAGCAATCAGCCCCAGCATTTT; J: TRBJ1-5; size: few; V: TRBV19; D: TRBD1
CDR3: CASSVNSNTGELFF; DNA: TGCGCCAGCAGCGTCAACTCGAACACCGGGGAGCTGTTTTTT; J: TRBJ2-2; size: NA; V: TRBV5-1; D: NA
CDR3: CASRTGTSGTNEQFF; DNA: TGTGCCAGCCGCACCGGGACTAGCGGGACCAATGAGCAGTTCTTC; J: TRBJ2-1; size: NA; V: TRBV6-5; D: TRBD2
CDR3: CASSSEALGQNEAFF; DNA: TGTGCCAGCAGTTCCGAAGCTCTCGGACAGAATGAAGCTTTCTTT; J: TRBJ1-1; size: NA; V: TRBV6-2/TRBV6-3; D: NA
CDR3: CASSPGRDRTLAKNIQYF; DNA: TGTGCCAGCTCACCAGGACGGGACAGAACCTTAGCCAAAAACATTCAGTACTTC; J: TRBJ2-4; size: NA; V: TRBV18; D: TRBD1
CDR3: CASSQGQGAVGSPLHF; DNA: TGCGCCAGCAGCCAAGGGCAGGGGGCGGTAGGGTCACCCCTCCACTTT; J: TRBJ1-6; size: NA; V: TRBV4-1; D: TRBD1
CDR3: CASSSVINTGELFF; DNA: TGTGCCAGTAGTAGCGTTATTAACACCGGGGAGCTGTTTTTT; J: TRBJ2-2; size: NA; V: TRBV19; D: NA
CDR3: CATSQGAGNQPQHF; DNA: TGTGCCACCTCACAGGGGGCCGGCAATCAGCCCCAGCATTTT; J: TRBJ1-5; size: NA; V: TRBV24-1; D: TRBD1
CDR3: CASSLSLTADNEQFF; DNA: TGTGCCAGCAGTTTAAGTCTGACAGCCGACAATGAGCAGTTCTTC; J: TRBJ2-1; size: NA; V: TRBV27; D: NA
CDR3: CASGLTRGLAGGQNTGELFF; DNA: TGTGCTAGTGGTTTAACCCGCGGACTAGCGGGGGGTCAGAACACCGGGGAGCTGTTTTTT; J: TRBJ2-2; size: few; V: TRBV12-5; D: TRBD2
CDR3: CASSLEPLTPLYGYTF; DNA: TGTGCCAGCAGCTTAGAACCATTAACGCCGCTATATGGCTACACCTTC; J: TRBJ1-2; size: NA; V: TRBV7-2; D: NA
CDR3: CASSLSIFIRDRGQVKYGYTF; DNA: TGTGCCAGCAGCTTATCCATCTTCATACGGGACAGGGGGCAGGTCAAATATGGCTACACCTTC; J: TRBJ1-2; size: NA; V: TRBV7-3; D: TRBD1
CDR3: CASSLPGFYGYTF; DNA: TGTGCCAGCAGCTTACCAGGGTTCTATGGCTACACCTTC; J: TRBJ1-2; size: NA; V: TRBV13; D: NA
CDR3: CASSYNRRDIKRNEQFF; DNA: TGTGCCAGCAGTTATAATAGAAGGGACATCAAGAGGAATGAGCAGTTCTTC; J: TRBJ2-1; size: once; V: TRBV6-2/TRBV6-3; D: NA
CDR3: CASSSTGAYNEQFF; DNA: TGTGCCAGCAGTAGTACAGGAGCCTACAATGAGCAGTTCTTC; J: TRBJ2-1; size: NA; V: TRBV27; D: NA
CDR3: CASTPGQGGEQYF; DNA: TGTGCCAGCACTCCGGGACAGGGTGGGGAGCAGTACTTC; J: TRBJ2-7; size: few; V: TRBV2; D: TRBD1
CDR3: CASSEALTNGELFF; DNA: TGTGCCAGCAGTGAAGCGCTGACAAACGGGGAGCTGTTTTTT; J: TRBJ2-2; size: NA; V: TRBV6-1; D: NA
CDR3: CASSLSGNGYTF; DNA: TGTGCCAGCAGCTTATCAGGGAATGGCTACACCTTC; J: TRBJ1-2; size: NA; V: TRBV7-2; D: NA
CDR3: CASRGAGNYGYTF; DNA: TGTGCCAGCAGAGGGGCAGGGAACTATGGCTACACCTTC; J: TRBJ1-2; size: NA; V: TRBV6-5; D: NA
CDR3: CASSLGQGRYEQYF; DNA: TGTGCCAGCAGCTTGGGGCAGGGGCGCTACGAGCAGTACTTC; J: TRBJ2-7; size: NA; V: TRBV5-5; D: NA
CDR3: CASSLGTKNTQYF; DNA: TGTGCCAGCAGTTTAGGGACTAAGAATACGCAGTATTTT; J: TRBJ2-3; size: NA; V: TRBV12-3/TRBV12-4; D: NA
CDR3: CASRPGHLSYEQYF; DNA: TGTGCCAGCAGACCCGGACACCTCTCCTACGAGCAGTACTTC; J: TRBJ2-7; size: NA; V: TRBV2; D: NA
CDR3: CASSLTSGRPEDTQYF; DNA: TGTGCCAGCAGCTTAACTAGCGGGAGGCCCGAGGATACGCAGTATTTT; J: TRBJ2-3; size: NA; V: TRBV11-2; D: TRBD2
CDR3: CASSYARDRGIYEQYF; DNA: TGTGCCAGCTCTTACGCTCGGGACAGAGGAATCTACGAGCAGTACTTC; J: TRBJ2-7; size: NA; V: TRBV27; D: TRBD1
CDR3: CASSFSAANEKLFF; DNA: TGCGCCAGCAGCTTCAGTGCGGCTAATGAAAAACTGTTTTTT; J: TRBJ1-4; size: NA; V: TRBV5-1; D: NA
CDR3: CASSPAGGDGYTF; DNA: TGTGCCAGCAGCCCAGCGGGGGGAGATGGCTACACCTTC; J: TRBJ1-2; size: NA; V: TRBV7-9; D: NA
CDR3: CASSVGEIRNEQFF; DNA: TGTGCCAGCAGCGTAGGTGAGATTCGGAATGAGCAGTTCTTC; J: TRBJ2-1; size: NA; V: TRBV9; D: NA
CDR3: CAWNFDRSNEQFF; DNA: TGTGCCTGGAATTTTGACAGGAGCAATGAGCAGTTCTTC; J: TRBJ2-1; size: NA; V: TRBV30; D: NA
CDR3: CASSHNRGRSANEKLFF; DNA: TGCGCCAGCAGTCATAACAGGGGGCGCTCAGCTAATGAAAAACTGTTTTTT; J: TRBJ1-4; size: NA; V: TRBV4-1; D: TRBD1
CDR3: CASSLAGQGDTDTQYF; DNA: TGTGCCAGCAGCTTAGCGGGACAGGGAGACACAGATACGCAGTATTTT; J: TRBJ2-3; size: NA; V: TRBV7-2; D: TRBD1
CDR3: CASGLLASGEQYF; DNA: TGTGCTAGTGGTTTACTAGCCTCGGGCGAGCAGTACTTC; J: TRBJ2-7; size: NA; V: TRBV12-5; D: NA
CDR3: CASSLAGTPNNYGYTF; DNA: TGCGCCAGCAGCTTGGCCGGGACACCTAATAACTATGGCTACACCTTC; J: TRBJ1-2; size: NA; V: TRBV5-1; D: NA
CDR3: CATSDTTGGEGPNTEAFF; DNA: TGTGCCACCAGTGACACAACAGGGGGCGAGGGTCCGAACACTGAAGCTTTCTTT; J: TRBJ1-1; size: NA; V: TRBV24-1; D: TRBD1
CDR3: CASSPTGDGYTF; DNA: TGTGCCAGCAGCCCAACAGGGGATGGCTACACCTTC; J: TRBJ1-2; size: once; V: TRBV5-5; D: TRBD1
CDR3: CASGEQGRDTQYF; DNA: TGTGCCAGCGGAGAACAGGGAAGAGATACGCAGTATTTT; J: TRBJ2-3; size: NA; V: TRBV25-1; D: NA
CDR3: CASTLRTGVTALHF; DNA: TGTGCCAGCACCCTAAGAACGGGGGTCACGGCCCTCCACTTT; J: TRBJ1-6; size: NA; V: TRBV13; D: NA
CDR3: CASSEEEGQVKLAKNIQYF; DNA: TGTGCCAGCAGTGAAGAGGAGGGTCAGGTTAAACTAGCCAAAAACATTCAGTACTTC; J: TRBJ2-4; size: NA; V: TRBV6-1; D: NA
CDR3: CASSARDRGPFNYGYTF; DNA: TGTGCCAGCAGCGCACGGGACAGGGGTCCCTTTAACTATGGCTACACCTTC; J: TRBJ1-2; size: NA; V: TRBV9; D: TRBD1
CDR3: CASSLKVWRDSSYEQYF; DNA: TGTGCCAGCAGTTTAAAGGTGTGGCGAGACAGCTCCTACGAGCAGTACTTC; J: TRBJ2-7; size: NA; V: TRBV27; D: NA
CDR3: CASIGLAGGPATGELFF; DNA: TGCGCCAGCATCGGGCTAGCGGGGGGCCCTGCCACCGGGGAGCTGTTTTTT; J: TRBJ2-2; size: NA; V: TRBV5-1; D: TRBD2
CDR3: CASSLPTGPSYEQYF; DNA: TGTGCCAGCAGCTTGCCGACAGGCCCATCCTACGAGCAGTACTTC; J: TRBJ2-7; size: few; V: TRBV5-4; D: NA
CDR3: CAPRGSCQPQHF; DNA: TGTGCCCCAAGGGGGAGTTGTCAGCCCCAGCATTTT; J: TRBJ1-5; size: NA; V: TRBV2; D: NA
CDR3: CASSPGQGPTQYF; DNA: TGTGCCAGTAGCCCGGGACAGGGGCCGACCCAGTACTTC; J: TRBJ2-5; size: once; V: TRBV19; D: TRBD1
CDR3: CATSREYSSGQGGNQPQHF; DNA: TGTGCCACCAGCAGAGAATACTCGTCCGGACAGGGGGGTAATCAGCCCCAGCATTTT; J: TRBJ1-5; size: NA; V: TRBV15; D: TRBD1
CDR3: CASMRGGGNRGNQPQHF; DNA: TGTGCCAGTATGCGGGGGGGAGGTAATAGGGGCAATCAGCCCCAGCATTTT; J: TRBJ1-5; size: NA; V: TRBV19; D: NA
CDR3: CSVAPGPEAFF; DNA: TGCAGCGTTGCCCCAGGTCCTGAAGCTTTCTTT; J: TRBJ1-1; size: NA; V: TRBV29-1; D: NA
CDR3: CASSRTGGDHEQYF; DNA: TGCGCCAGCAGCCGGACAGGGGGGGACCATGAGCAGTACTTC; J: TRBJ2-7; size: NA; V: TRBV5-1; D: TRBD1